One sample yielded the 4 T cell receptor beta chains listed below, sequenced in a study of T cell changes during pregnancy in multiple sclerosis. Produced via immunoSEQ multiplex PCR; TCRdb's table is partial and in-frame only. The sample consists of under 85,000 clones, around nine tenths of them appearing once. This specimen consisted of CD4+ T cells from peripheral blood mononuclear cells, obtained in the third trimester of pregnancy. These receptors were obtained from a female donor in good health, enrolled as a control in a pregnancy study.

The CDR3 sequence is CASSPGLAKNIQYF. In DNA form, the CDR3 reads TGTGCCAGCAGTCCTGGCCTAGCCAAAAACATTCAGTACTTC. V is TRBV7-9 and J is TRBJ2-4; D gene uncertain. Looked up from germline, CDR1 is SEHNR and CDR2 is FQNEAQ (reference sequence). V lost 6 bases to trimming and J lost 0 bases, with 9 bases between them. The CDR3 has 14 amino acids. Variable domain in full (rest from reference TRBV7-9 and TRBJ2-4): DTGVSQNPRHKITKRGQNVTFRCDPISEHNRLYWYRQTLGQGPEFLTYFQNEAQLEKSRLLSDRFSAERPKGSFSTLEIQRTEQGDSAMYLCASSPGLAKNIQYFGAGTRLSVL.

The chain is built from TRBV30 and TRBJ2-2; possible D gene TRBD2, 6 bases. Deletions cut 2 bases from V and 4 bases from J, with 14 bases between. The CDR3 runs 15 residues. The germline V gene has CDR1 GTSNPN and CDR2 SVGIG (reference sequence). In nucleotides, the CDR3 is TGTGCCTGGAGTAGGCTTGGAGGGGTCACCGGGGAGCTGTTTTTT. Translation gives CAWSRLGGVTGELFF.

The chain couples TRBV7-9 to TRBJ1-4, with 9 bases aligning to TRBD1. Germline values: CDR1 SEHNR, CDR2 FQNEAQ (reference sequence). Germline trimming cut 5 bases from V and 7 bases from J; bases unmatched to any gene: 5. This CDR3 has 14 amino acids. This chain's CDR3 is CASSEDRGSEKLFF. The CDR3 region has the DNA TGTGCCAGCAGCGAGGACAGGGGTTCTGAAAAACTGTTTTTT.

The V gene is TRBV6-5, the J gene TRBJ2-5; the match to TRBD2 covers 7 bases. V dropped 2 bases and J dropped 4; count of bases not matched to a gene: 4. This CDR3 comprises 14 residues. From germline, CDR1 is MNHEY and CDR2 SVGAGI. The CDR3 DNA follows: TGTGCCAGCAGTTACCGGGGACTATTAGAGACCCAGTACTTC. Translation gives CASSYRGLLETQYF.